This entry lists 7 T cell receptor beta chains sequenced from one sample in a study of identifying expanded T cells in peripheral blood. Here immunoSEQ multiplex PCR was the method, and the copy in TCRdb shows in-frame clones only, minus some. The sample has about 94,000 clones, over 75% seen once. The sequenced sample was blood. The receptors come from a person aged 18 to 70 in good health.

A few counts support this clone. The chain combines TRBV4-2 with TRBJ2-7; D may be TRBD1 (6 bases). Trimming pared 4 bases from V and 0 bases from J, leaving 16 bases between. Germline V lookup: CDR1 LGHNA, CDR2 YNFKEQ. This CDR3 is 16 amino acids long. The chain's CDR3 is CASSRNRDMSSYEQYF. As DNA, the CDR3 is TGTGCCAGCAGCCGGAACCGGGACATGAGCTCCTACGAGCAGTACTTC.

The V gene is TRBV7-3, the J gene TRBJ2-5; 11 bases align to TRBD2. CDR3 length equals 16 residues. Germline lookup yields CDR1 SGHTA and CDR2 FQGTGA. The J segment lost 2 bases and the V segment lost 2 bases, leaving 4 bases of the junction unmatched. Written as DNA, the CDR3 is TGTGCCAGCAGCTTAGGAGTAGCGGGAGGGCAAGAGACCCAGTACTTC. Its protein is CASSLGVAGGQETQYF. The variable domain in full, with the rest retrieved from reference TRBV7-3 and TRBJ2-5, is GAGVSQTPSNKVTEKGKYVELRCDPISGHTALYWYRQSLGQGPEFLIYFQGTGAADDSGLPNDRFFAVRPEGSVSTLKIQRTERGDSAVYLCASSLGVAGGQETQYFGPGTRLLVL.

V usage is TRBV10-3 and J usage is TRBJ2-3; 8 bases fit TRBD2. The CDR3 spans 17 residues. Trimming removed 3 bases from V and 5 bases from J; junction bases left unmatched: 13. Germline values: CDR1 ENHRY, CDR2 SYGVKD. The CDR3 sequence: CAISEQVTGGRGDTQYF. The CDR3 DNA reads as TGTGCCATCAGTGAACAAGTAACGGGGGGGCGCGGAGATACGCAGTATTTT.

The CDR3 bases are TGTGCTAGTGGTTTGGAGGGTTTTAGCAATCAGCCCCAGCATTTT. This sequence encodes CASGLEGFSNQPQHF. This rearrangement joins TRBV12-5 to TRBJ1-5; D remains ambiguous. CDR1 is LGHNT, CDR2 FRNRAP, per germline. Trimming removed 1 base from V and 0 bases from J, with 7 bases in between. This CDR3 is built from 15 residues.

The chain uses TRBV6-5 and TRBJ1-2; the match to TRBD1 covers 7 bases. Germline CDR1 and CDR2: MNHEY and SVGAGI. The J segment lost 8 bases and the V segment lost 2 bases, leaving 8 bases of the junction unmatched. This CDR3 has 14 residues. The CDR3 DNA follows: TGTGCCAGCAGTTACCTACAGGGGATGGGGGGCTACACCTTC. Protein product: CASSYLQGMGGYTF.

The chain links TRBV7-2 to TRBJ2-7; 7 nucleotides match TRBD2. CDR1 SGHTA and CDR2 FQGNSA come from the germline V gene. CDR3 size: 15 residues. J gave up 2 bases and V 1 base, and 5 bases lay outside the gene matches. CDR3 bases: TGTGCCAGCAGCTTAGGGGCTAGCGGTGCCTACGAGCAGTACTTC. Translating it yields CASSLGASGAYEQYF.

The V gene is TRBV21-1, the J gene TRBJ1-1. TRBV21-1 is annotated as a pseudogene. This CDR3 is 15 amino acids long. CDR3 in DNA: TGTGCCAGCAGCGGGTGGGGGGGCACGAACACTGAAGCTTTCTTT. Amino acids: CASSGWGGTNTEAFF.